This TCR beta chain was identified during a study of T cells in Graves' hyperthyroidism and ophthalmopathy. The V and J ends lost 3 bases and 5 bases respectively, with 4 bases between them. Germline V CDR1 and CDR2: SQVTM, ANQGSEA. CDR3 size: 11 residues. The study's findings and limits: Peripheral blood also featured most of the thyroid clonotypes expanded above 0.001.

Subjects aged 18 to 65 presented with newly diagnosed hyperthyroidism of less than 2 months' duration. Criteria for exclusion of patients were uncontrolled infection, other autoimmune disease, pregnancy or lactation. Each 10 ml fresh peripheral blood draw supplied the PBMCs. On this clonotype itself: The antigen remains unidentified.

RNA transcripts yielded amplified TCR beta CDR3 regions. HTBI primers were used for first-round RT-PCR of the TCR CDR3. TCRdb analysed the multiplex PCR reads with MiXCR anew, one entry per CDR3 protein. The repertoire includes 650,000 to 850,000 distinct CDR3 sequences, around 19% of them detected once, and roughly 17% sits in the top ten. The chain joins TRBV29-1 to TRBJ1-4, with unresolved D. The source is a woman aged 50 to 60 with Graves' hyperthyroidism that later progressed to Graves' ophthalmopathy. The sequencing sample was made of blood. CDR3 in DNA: TGCAGCGTTGAGCAGAATGAAAAACTGTTTTTT. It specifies CSVEQNEKLFF.